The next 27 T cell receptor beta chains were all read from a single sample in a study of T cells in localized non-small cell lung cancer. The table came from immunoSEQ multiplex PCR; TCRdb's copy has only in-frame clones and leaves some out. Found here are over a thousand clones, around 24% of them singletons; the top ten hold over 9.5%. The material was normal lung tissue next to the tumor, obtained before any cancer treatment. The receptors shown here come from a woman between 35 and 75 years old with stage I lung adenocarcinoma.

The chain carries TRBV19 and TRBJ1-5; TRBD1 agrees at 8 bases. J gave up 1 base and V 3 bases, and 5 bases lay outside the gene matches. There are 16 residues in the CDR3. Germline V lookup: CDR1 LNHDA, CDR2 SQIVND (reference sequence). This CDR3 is CASSIQGAGSNQPQHF. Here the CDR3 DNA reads TGTGCCAGTAGTATCCAGGGGGCGGGGAGCAATCAGCCCCAGCATTTT.

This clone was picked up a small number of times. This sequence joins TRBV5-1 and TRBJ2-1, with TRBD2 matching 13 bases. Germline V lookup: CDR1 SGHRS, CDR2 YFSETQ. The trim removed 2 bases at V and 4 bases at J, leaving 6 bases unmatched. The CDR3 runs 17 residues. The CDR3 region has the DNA TGCGCCAGCAGCTTCGGACTAGCGGGGGCGGGGTACAATGAGCAGTTCTTC. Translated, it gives CASSFGLAGAGYNEQFF.

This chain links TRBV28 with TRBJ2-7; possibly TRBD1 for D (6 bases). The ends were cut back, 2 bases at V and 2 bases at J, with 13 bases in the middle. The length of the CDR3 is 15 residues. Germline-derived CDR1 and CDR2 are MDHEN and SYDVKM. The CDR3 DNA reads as TGTGCCAGCAGTTTAGCACAGGGTAATACCTACGAGCAGTACTTC. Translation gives CASSLAQGNTYEQYF. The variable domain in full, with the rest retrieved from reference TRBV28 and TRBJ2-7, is DVKVTQSSRYLVKRTGEKVFLECVQDMDHENMFWYRQDPGLGLRLIYFSYDVKMKEKGDIPEGYSVSREKKERFSLILESASTNQTSMYLCASSLAQGNTYEQYFGPGTRLTVT.

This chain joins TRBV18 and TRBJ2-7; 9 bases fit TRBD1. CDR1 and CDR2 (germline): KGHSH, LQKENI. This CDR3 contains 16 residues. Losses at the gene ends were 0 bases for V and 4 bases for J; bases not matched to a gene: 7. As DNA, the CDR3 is TGTGCCAGCTCACCACCGAGGGACAGGGAGATGTACGAGCAGTACTTC. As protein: CASSPPRDREMYEQYF.

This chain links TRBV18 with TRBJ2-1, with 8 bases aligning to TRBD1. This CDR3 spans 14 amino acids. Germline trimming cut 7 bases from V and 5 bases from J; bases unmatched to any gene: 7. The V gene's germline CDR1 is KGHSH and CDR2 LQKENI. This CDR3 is CASWPGQVNNEQFF. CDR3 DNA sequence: TGTGCCAGCTGGCCGGGACAGGTGAACAATGAGCAGTTCTTC.

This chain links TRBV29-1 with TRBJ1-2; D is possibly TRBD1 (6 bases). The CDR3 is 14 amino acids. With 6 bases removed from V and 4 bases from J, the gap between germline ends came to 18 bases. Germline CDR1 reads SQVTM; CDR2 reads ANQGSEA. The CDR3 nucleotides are TGCAGCGTCCATTCAACGGACAGCGTCTATGGCTACACCTTC. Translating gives CSVHSTDSVYGYTF.

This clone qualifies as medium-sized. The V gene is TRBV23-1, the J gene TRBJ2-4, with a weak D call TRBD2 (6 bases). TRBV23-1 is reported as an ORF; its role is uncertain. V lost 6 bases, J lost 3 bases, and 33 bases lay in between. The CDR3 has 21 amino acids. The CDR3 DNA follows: TGCGCCAGCAGCCAAGAATTTCCACGGGGTGGTTTCCTTAGCGGCAAAAACATTCAGTACTTC. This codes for CASSQEFPRGGFLSGKNIQYF.

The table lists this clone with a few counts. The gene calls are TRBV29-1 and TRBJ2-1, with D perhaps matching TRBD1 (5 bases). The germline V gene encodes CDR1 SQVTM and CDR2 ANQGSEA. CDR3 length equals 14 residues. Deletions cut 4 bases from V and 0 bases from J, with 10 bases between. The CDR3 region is CSVGGRGSYNEQFF. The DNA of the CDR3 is TGCAGCGTTGGGGGCCGAGGCTCCTACAATGAGCAGTTCTTC.

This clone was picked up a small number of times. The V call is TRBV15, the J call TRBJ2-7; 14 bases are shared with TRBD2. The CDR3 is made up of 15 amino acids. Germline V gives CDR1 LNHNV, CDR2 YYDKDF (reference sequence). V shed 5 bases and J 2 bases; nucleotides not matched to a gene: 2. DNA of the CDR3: TGTGCCACCAGCCTGGGACTAGCGGGGGCCTACGAGCAGTACTTC. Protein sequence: CATSLGLAGAYEQYF.

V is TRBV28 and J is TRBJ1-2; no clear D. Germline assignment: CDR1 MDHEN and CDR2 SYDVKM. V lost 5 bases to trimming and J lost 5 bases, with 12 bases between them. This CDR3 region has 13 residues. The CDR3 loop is CASSQGRLYGYTF. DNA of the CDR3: TGTGCCAGCAGTCAAGGACGGCTATATGGCTACACCTTC.

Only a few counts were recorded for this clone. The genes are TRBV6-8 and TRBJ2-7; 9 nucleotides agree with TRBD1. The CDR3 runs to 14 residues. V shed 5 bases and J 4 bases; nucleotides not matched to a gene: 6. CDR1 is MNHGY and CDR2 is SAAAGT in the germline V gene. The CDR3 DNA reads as TGTGCCAGCAGTGCCGGGACAGGGCGATACGAGCAGTACTTC. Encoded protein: CASSAGTGRYEQYF.

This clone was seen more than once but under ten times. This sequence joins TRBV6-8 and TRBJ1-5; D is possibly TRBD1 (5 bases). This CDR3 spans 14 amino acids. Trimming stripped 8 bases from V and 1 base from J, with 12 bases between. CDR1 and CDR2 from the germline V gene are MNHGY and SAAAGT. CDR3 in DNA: TGTGCCAGCTTTGGGGGGGTAAGCAATCAGCCCCAGCATTTT. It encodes CASFGGVSNQPQHF.

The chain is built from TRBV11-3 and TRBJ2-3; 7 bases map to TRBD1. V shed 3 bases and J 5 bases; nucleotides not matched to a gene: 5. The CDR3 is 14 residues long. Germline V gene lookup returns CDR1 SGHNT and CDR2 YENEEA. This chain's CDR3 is CASSFGQAQDTQYF. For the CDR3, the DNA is TGTGCCAGCAGCTTCGGACAGGCCCAAGATACGCAGTATTTT.

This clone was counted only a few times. The CDR3 sequence: CASSPDGLAGGGSYEQYF. Here the CDR3 DNA reads TGTGCCAGCAGCCCGGATGGACTAGCGGGAGGGGGGTCCTACGAGCAGTACTTC. The chain has TRBV11-3 and TRBJ2-7; 15 bases are shared with TRBD2. From germline, CDR1 is SGHNT and CDR2 YENEEA. The ends lost 5 bases at V and 1 base at J; junction bases unmatched: 9. CDR3 length: 18 residues. Together with reference TRBV11-3 and TRBJ2-7, the CDR3 gives the full variable domain: EAGVVQSPRYKIIEKKQPVAFWCNPISGHNTLYWYLQNLGQGPELLIRYENEEAVDDSQLPKDRFSAERLKGVDSTLKIQPAELGDSAVYLCASSPDGLAGGGSYEQYFGPGTRLTVT.

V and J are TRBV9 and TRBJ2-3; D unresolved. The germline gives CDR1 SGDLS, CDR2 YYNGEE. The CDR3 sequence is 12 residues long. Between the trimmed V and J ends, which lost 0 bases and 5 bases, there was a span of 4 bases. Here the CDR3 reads CASSVDQDTQYF. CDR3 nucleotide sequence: TGTGCCAGCAGCGTAGATCAAGATACGCAGTATTTT.

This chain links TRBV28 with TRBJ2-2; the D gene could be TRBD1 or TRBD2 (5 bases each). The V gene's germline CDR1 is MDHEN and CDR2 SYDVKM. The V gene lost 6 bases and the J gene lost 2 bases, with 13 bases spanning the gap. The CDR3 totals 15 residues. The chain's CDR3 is CASRPGRLNTGELFF. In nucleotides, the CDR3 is TGTGCCAGCAGACCGGGACGGCTCAACACCGGGGAGCTGTTTTTT.

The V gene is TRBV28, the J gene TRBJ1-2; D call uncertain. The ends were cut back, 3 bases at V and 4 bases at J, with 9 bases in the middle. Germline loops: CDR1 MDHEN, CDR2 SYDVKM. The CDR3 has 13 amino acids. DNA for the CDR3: TGTGCCAGCAGTTTGAAGAGTCCCTATGGCTACACCTTC. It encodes CASSLKSPYGYTF.

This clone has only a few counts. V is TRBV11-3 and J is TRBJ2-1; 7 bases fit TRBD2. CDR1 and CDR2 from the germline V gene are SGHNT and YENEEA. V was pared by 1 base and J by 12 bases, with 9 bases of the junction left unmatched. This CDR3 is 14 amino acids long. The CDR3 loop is CASSLGEGRPGQFF. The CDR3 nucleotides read TGTGCCAGCAGCTTAGGGGAGGGCCGCCCGGGGCAGTTCTTC. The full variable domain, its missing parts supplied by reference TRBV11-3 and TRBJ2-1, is EAGVVQSPRYKIIEKKQPVAFWCNPISGHNTLYWYLQNLGQGPELLIRYENEEAVDDSQLPKDRFSAERLKGVDSTLKIQPAELGDSAVYLCASSLGEGRPGQFFGPGTRLTVL.

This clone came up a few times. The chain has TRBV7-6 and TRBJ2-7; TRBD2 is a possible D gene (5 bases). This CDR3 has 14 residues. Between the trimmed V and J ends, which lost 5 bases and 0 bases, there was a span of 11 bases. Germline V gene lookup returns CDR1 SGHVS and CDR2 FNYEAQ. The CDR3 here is CASSPRLSSYEQYF. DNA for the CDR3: TGTGCCAGCAGCCCTCGACTAAGCTCCTACGAGCAGTACTTC.

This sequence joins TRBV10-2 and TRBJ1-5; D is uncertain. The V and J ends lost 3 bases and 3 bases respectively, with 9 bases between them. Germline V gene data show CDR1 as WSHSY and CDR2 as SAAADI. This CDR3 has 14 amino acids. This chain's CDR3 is CASSDSSLNQPQHF. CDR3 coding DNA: TGCGCCAGCAGTGATTCTAGCCTCAATCAGCCCCAGCATTTT.

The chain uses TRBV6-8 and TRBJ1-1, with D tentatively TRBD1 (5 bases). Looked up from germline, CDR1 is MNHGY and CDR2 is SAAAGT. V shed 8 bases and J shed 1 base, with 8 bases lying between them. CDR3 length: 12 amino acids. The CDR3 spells CASGQGNTEAFF. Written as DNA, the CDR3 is TGTGCCAGCGGGCAGGGGAACACTGAAGCTTTCTTT.

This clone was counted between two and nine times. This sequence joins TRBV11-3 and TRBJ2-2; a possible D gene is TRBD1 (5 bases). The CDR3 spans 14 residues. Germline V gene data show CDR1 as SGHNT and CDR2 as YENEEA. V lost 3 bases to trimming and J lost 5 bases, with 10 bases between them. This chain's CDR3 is CASSFNSGTGELFF. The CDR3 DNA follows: TGTGCCAGCAGCTTTAACTCAGGGACCGGGGAGCTGTTTTTT.

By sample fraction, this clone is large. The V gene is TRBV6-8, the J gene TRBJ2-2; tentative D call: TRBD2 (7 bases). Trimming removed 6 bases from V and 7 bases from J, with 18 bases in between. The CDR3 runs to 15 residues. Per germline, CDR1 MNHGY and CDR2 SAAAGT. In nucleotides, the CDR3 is TGTGCCAGCAGGGCTACGGGGGGCCCGGGCGGGGAGCTGTTTTTT. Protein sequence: CASRATGGPGGELFF.

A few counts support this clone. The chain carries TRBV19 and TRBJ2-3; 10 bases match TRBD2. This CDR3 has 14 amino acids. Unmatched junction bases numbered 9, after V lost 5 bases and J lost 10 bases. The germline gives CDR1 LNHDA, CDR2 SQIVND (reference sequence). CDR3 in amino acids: CASSVPGTSVSQYF. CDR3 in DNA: TGTGCCAGTAGTGTTCCCGGGACTAGCGTTTCGCAGTATTTT.

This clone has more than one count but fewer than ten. The chain's CDR3 is CASSLGTGDGETQYF. Written as DNA, the CDR3 is TGCGCCAGCAGCTTGGGGACAGGTGACGGGGAGACCCAGTACTTC. The chain links TRBV5-1 to TRBJ2-5; TRBD1 matches at 7 bases. Germline lookup yields CDR1 SGHRS and CDR2 YFSETQ. This CDR3 spans 15 amino acids. The ends lost 0 bases at V and 5 bases at J; junction bases unmatched: 7.

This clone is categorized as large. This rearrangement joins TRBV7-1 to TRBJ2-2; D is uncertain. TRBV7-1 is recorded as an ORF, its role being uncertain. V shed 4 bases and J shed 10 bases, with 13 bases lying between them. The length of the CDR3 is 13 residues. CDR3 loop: CASSLNRQMELFF. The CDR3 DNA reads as TGTGCCAGCAGCTTAAATAGACAAATGGAGCTGTTTTTT.

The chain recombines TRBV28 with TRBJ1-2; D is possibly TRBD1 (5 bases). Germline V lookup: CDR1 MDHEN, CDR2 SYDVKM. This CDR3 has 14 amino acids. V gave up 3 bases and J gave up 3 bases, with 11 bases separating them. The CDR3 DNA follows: TGTGCCAGCAGTTTTCAGGGCTGGTACTATGGCTACACCTTC. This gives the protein CASSFQGWYYGYTF.